Following are 25 T cell receptor beta chains from one sample sequenced in a study of identifying expanded T cells in peripheral blood. The protocol was immunoSEQ multiplex PCR, while the TCRdb copy is restricted to in-frame clones and leaves out a portion. The table records approximately 100,000 clones, about 89% of them present only once. Sequenced input: blood. The receptors derive from a person aged 18 to 70 in good health.

This chain uses TRBV5-6 with TRBJ2-7, with unresolved D. This CDR3 has 15 amino acids. V was clipped by 3 bases and J by 0 bases, with 13 bases between them. The germline CDR1 and CDR2 sequences are SGHDT and YYEEEE. This CDR3 reads CASSSPATNSYEQYF. The CDR3 DNA reads TGTGCCAGCAGCTCGCCAGCTACGAACTCCTACGAGCAGTACTTC.

This clone was recorded once. This chain's CDR3 is CASSLGPVKNTEAFF. The CDR3 DNA reads as TGTGCCAGCAGCTTAGGTCCCGTCAAGAACACTGAAGCTTTCTTT. The chain recombines TRBV7-6 with TRBJ1-1; D not certain. Per the germline V gene, CDR1 is SGHVS and CDR2 is FNYEAQ. Trimming stripped 1 base from V and 1 base from J, with 10 bases between. There are 15 residues in the CDR3.

The chain recombines TRBV7-6 with TRBJ2-2, with TRBD2 matching 11 bases. V shed 5 bases and J 3 bases; nucleotides not matched to a gene: 5. Germline V gives CDR1 SGHVS, CDR2 FNYEAQ. This CDR3 region has 16 residues. Here the CDR3 DNA reads TGTGCCAGCAGCACAACTAGCGGGGGATACACCGGGGAGCTGTTTTTT. This encodes CASSTTSGGYTGELFF.

The gene calls are TRBV9 and TRBJ2-2; no reliable D call. CDR3 size: 13 residues. Germline-derived CDR1 and CDR2 are SGDLS and YYNGEE. V dropped 4 bases and J dropped 2 bases, with 6 bases sitting between them. The CDR3 is CASSPGNTGELFF. CDR3 nucleotides: TGTGCCAGCAGCCCCGGAAACACCGGGGAGCTGTTTTTT. Based on the CDR3 plus reference TRBV9 and TRBJ2-2, the full variable domain is DSGVTQTPKHLITATGQRVTLRCSPRSGDLSVYWYQQSLDQGLQFLIQYYNGEERAKGNILERFSAQQFPDLHSELNLSSLELGDSALYFCASSPGNTGELFFGEGSRLTVL.

In DNA form, the CDR3 reads TGCAGTGCCCTGGGAGAGACCCAGTACTTC. This gives the protein CSALGETQYF. V and J are TRBV20-1 and TRBJ2-5; D gene uncertain. V was clipped by 6 bases and J by 4 bases, with 6 bases between them. The CDR3 covers 10 residues. Germline assignment: CDR1 DFQATT and CDR2 SNEGSKA (reference sequence).

This clone was recorded only once. The gene calls are TRBV7-9 and TRBJ2-3; D gene uncertain. With 1 base removed from V and 4 bases from J, the gap between germline ends came to 12 bases. The CDR3 is made up of 15 amino acids. Per germline, CDR1 SEHNR and CDR2 FQNEAQ (reference sequence). CDR3 DNA sequence: TGTGCCAGCAGCTTAGGGTTACCGGACGCAGATACGCAGTATTTT. Protein product: CASSLGLPDADTQYF.

The chain joins TRBV5-8 to TRBJ1-4, with TRBD1 matching 12 bases. V gave up 3 bases and J gave up 3 bases; unmatched junction bases: 6. The length of the CDR3 is 17 residues. Germline assignment: CDR1 SGHTS and CDR2 YDEGEE. The DNA of the CDR3 is TGTGCCAGCAGCTCCGGGACAGGGGGCGAGGCTAATGAAAAACTGTTTTTT. Protein product: CASSSGTGGEANEKLFF.

This clone turned up a few times. The V gene is TRBV28, the J gene TRBJ1-6; 9 bases are shared with TRBD1. The CDR3 is made up of 16 amino acids. The ends lost 6 bases at V and 5 bases at J; junction bases unmatched: 8. From germline, CDR1 is MDHEN and CDR2 SYDVKM. The CDR3 coding sequence is TGTGCCAGCAGGCCTCGACGGGACAGGGATAATTCACCCCTCCACTTT. Translation: CASRPRRDRDNSPLHF.

The V and J genes are TRBV15 and TRBJ1-4, with no clear D. CDR3 length equals 13 residues. CDR1 LNHNV and CDR2 YYDKDF come from the germline V gene (reference sequence). V gave up 5 bases and J gave up 7 bases, with 11 bases separating them. The CDR3 nucleotides read TGTGCCACCAGCCGGACCCGGGGTGAAAAACTGTTTTTT. It specifies CATSRTRGEKLFF.

The chain combines TRBV4-2 with TRBJ1-4; D gene ambiguous. V lost 1 base and J lost 4, with 1 base in between. This CDR3 is 12 amino acids long. From germline, CDR1 is LGHNA and CDR2 YNFKEQ. The CDR3 spells CASSQGNEKLFF. CDR3 bases: TGTGCCAGCAGCCAAGGTAATGAAAAACTGTTTTTT.

A single count supports this clone. The junction differs from germline at one of its ends, possibly a read error. The chain joins TRBV5-1 to TRBJ2-3; 7 nucleotides match TRBD2. The CDR3 spans 14 residues. The germline CDR1 and CDR2 sequences are SGHRS and YFSETQ. CDR3 in DNA: TGCGCCAGCAGGTTGGGGGGGTACACAGATACGCAGTATTTT. As protein: CASRLGGYTDTQYF.

The chain has TRBV18 and TRBJ1-2; D is perhaps TRBD1 (5 bases). The CDR3 runs to 15 residues. CDR1 is KGHSH, CDR2 LQKENI, per germline. Trimming stripped 2 bases from V and 3 bases from J, with 13 bases between. CDR3 in amino acids: CASSPTSGLDYGYTF. CDR3 coding DNA: TGTGCCAGCTCACCAACCTCAGGGTTGGACTATGGCTACACCTTC.

CDR3 protein: CASSWDRGEYNEQFF. The CDR3 nucleotides are TGTGCCAGCAGTTGGGACAGGGGGGAGTACAATGAGCAGTTCTTC. The V gene is TRBV2, the J gene TRBJ2-1; 11 nucleotides line up with TRBD1. The CDR3 loop spans 15 amino acids. Per the germline V gene, CDR1 is SNHLY and CDR2 is FYNNEI. The trim removed 5 bases at V and 4 bases at J, leaving 4 bases unmatched.

CDR3 coding DNA: TGCAGCGTTGAAGGGACCGGACAGGGGACTGAAGCTTTCTTT. This codes for CSVEGTGQGTEAFF. The rearrangement links TRBV29-1 to TRBJ1-1; 9 positions match TRBD1. Unmatched junction bases numbered 5, after V lost 1 base and J lost 5 bases. The CDR3 has 14 residues. Germline V gene lookup returns CDR1 SQVTM and CDR2 ANQGSEA.

This chain joins TRBV11-2 and TRBJ1-3; 8 nucleotides line up with TRBD1. The CDR3 sequence is 16 residues long. Germline V gene sequence: CDR1 SGHAT, CDR2 FQNNGV. The trim removed 7 bases at V and 4 bases at J, leaving 12 bases unmatched. This CDR3 reads CASTMAGGAGGNTIYF. The CDR3 nucleotides read TGTGCCAGCACCATGGCAGGGGGCGCGGGGGGAAACACCATATATTTT.

This clone was detected once. The chain has TRBV18 and TRBJ1-1; no definite D call. Germline CDR1 and CDR2: KGHSH and LQKENI. The CDR3 contains 15 residues. Trimming stripped 2 bases from V and 1 base from J, with 11 bases between. The CDR3 loop reads CASSPILAGNTEAFF. The CDR3 coding sequence is TGTGCCAGCTCACCAATCTTGGCGGGGAACACTGAAGCTTTCTTT. The full variable domain, with the rest looked up from reference TRBV18 and TRBJ1-1, is NAGVMQNPRHLVRRRGQEARLRCSPMKGHSHVYWYRQLPEEGLKFMVYLQKENIIDESGMPKERFSAEFPKEGPSILRIQQVVRGDSAAYFCASSPILAGNTEAFFGQGTRLTVV.

The V gene is TRBV27, the J gene TRBJ2-3; the D is unclear. The CDR3 totals 15 residues. Trimming left V 3 bases short and J 0 bases short, with 10 bases between. CDR1 MNHEY and CDR2 SMNVEV come from the germline V gene (reference sequence). The CDR3 DNA follows: TGTGCCAGCAGTTTCCGGCCGGCGAGCACAGATACGCAGTATTTT. Protein product: CASSFRPASTDTQYF.

This clone was recorded a few times. This sequence joins TRBV9 and TRBJ2-1; 9 positions match TRBD2. V was clipped by 3 bases and J by 4 bases; unmatched bases: 8. Per the germline V gene, CDR1 is SGDLS and CDR2 is YYNGEE. The CDR3 sequence is 16 residues long. CDR3 bases: TGTGCCAGCAGCGGTACGGCGGGGGGGCCGTACAATGAGCAGTTCTTC. It translates to CASSGTAGGPYNEQFF.

The chain employs TRBV7-9 and TRBJ2-7, with D perhaps matching TRBD1 or TRBD2 (5 bases each). Germline V lookup: CDR1 SEHNR, CDR2 FQNEAQ (reference sequence). Trimming removed 5 bases at V and 0 bases at J, with 17 bases between. CDR3 size: 16 residues. CDR3 region: CASSLNLGRSSYEQYF. The CDR3 coding sequence is TGTGCCAGCAGCCTTAACCTGGGACGGAGCTCCTACGAGCAGTACTTC.

The V and J genes are TRBV7-9 and TRBJ1-3, with D maybe TRBD1 (5 bases). This CDR3 has 16 amino acids. With 5 bases removed from V and 0 bases from J, the gap between germline ends came to 14 bases. CDR1 and CDR2 from the germline V gene are SEHNR and FQNEAQ (reference sequence). The CDR3 loop reads CASSQLDSLSGNTIYF. The CDR3 nucleotides are TGTGCCAGCAGCCAACTCGACAGCCTCTCTGGAAACACCATATATTTT.

This chain links TRBV18 with TRBJ2-3, with 10 nucleotides matching TRBD1. After removal of 3 bases from V and 5 bases from J, the junction contained 2 bases not matched to a gene. CDR1 and CDR2 (germline): KGHSH, LQKENI. The CDR3 consists of 14 residues. CDR3 in amino acids: CASSPGQGGDTQYF. The CDR3 DNA reads as TGTGCCAGCTCACCTGGACAGGGGGGAGATACGCAGTATTTT. Full variable domain (missing parts from reference TRBV18 and TRBJ2-3): NAGVMQNPRHLVRRRGQEARLRCSPMKGHSHVYWYRQLPEEGLKFMVYLQKENIIDESGMPKERFSAEFPKEGPSILRIQQVVRGDSAAYFCASSPGQGGDTQYFGPGTRLTVL.

This clone was detected only a few times. The chain uses TRBV5-1 and TRBJ2-2, with TRBD2 as a possible D gene (7 bases). Trimming cost V 5 bases and J 4 bases, with 12 bases left between them. The germline gives CDR1 SGHRS, CDR2 YFSETQ. This CDR3 has 14 residues. The CDR3 sequence: CASRGGAITGELFF. CDR3 coding DNA: TGCGCCAGCAGAGGGGGGGCAATCACCGGGGAGCTGTTTTTT. The whole variable domain, filled in from reference TRBV5-1 and TRBJ2-2, reads KAGVTQTPRYLIKTRGQQVTLSCSPISGHRSVSWYQQTPGQGLQFLFEYFSETQRNKGNFPGRFSGRQFSNSRSEMNVSTLELGDSALYLCASRGGAITGELFFGEGSRLTVL.

This chain joins TRBV4-2 and TRBJ1-1; D is ambiguous. The CDR3 contains 16 residues. CDR1 LGHNA and CDR2 YNFKEQ come from the germline V gene. V gave up 0 bases and J gave up 0 bases, with 11 bases separating them. CDR3 bases: TGTGCCAGCAGCCAAGATCTGAGTCTCCTGAACACTGAAGCTTTCTTT. Residues: CASSQDLSLLNTEAFF.

The chain combines TRBV6-1 with TRBJ2-5, with 10 bases fitting TRBD2. Germline V gives CDR1 MNHNS, CDR2 SASEGT. Losses at the gene ends were 6 bases for V and 6 bases for J; bases not matched to a gene: 7. The CDR3 totals 14 residues. CDR3 sequence reads: CASSLSGGTKTQYF. DNA for the CDR3: TGTGCCAGCAGCCTTAGCGGGGGGACAAAGACCCAGTACTTC.

The chain carries TRBV18 and TRBJ2-2; D may correspond to TRBD1 or TRBD2 (5 bases each). The CDR3 spans 16 residues. CDR1 is KGHSH, CDR2 LQKENI, per germline. V dropped 4 bases and J dropped 0 bases, with 12 bases sitting between them. The CDR3 here is CASSRRDGTNTGELFF. CDR3 nucleotides: TGTGCCAGCTCACGACGGGACGGGACGAACACCGGGGAGCTGTTTTTT.